The present entry profiles one T cell receptor (beta chain) with its context. The data were obtained in a study of OX40 agonist ivuxolimab in advanced cancers. The CDR3 runs to 11 residues. V lost 4 bases to trimming and J lost 5 bases, with 4 bases between them. Per the germline V gene, CDR1 is SNHLY and CDR2 is FYNNEI. Sequencing was performed with immunoSEQ multiplex PCR; in TCRdb, only in-frame clones are kept and a portion is missing. The sample lists about 81,000 clones; roughly 80% were seen once. The source of this sequence is an adult with an advanced solid tumor such as melanoma, head and neck, liver or kidney cancer. This specimen was CD4+ or CD8+ T cells sorted from blood, taken in a trial of the OX40 agonist ivuxolimab. The chain is built from TRBV2 and TRBJ2-3; no clear D. As DNA, the CDR3 is TGTGCCAGCAGTGTAGGAGATACGCAGTATTTT. Its translation: CASSVGDTQYF.